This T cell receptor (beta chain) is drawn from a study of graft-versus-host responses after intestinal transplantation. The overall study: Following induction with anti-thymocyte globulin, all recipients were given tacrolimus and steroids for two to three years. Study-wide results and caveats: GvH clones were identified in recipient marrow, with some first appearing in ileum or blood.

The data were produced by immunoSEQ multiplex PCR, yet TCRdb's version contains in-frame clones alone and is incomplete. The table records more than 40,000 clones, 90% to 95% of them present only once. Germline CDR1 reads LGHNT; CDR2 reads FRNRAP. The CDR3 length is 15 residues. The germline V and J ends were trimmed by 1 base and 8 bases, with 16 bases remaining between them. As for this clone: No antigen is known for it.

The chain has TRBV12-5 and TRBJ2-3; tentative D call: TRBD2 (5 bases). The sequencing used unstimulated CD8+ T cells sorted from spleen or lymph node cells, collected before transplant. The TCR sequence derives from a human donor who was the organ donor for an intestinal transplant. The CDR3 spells CASGLAGVGEGTQYF. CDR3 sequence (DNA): TGTGCTAGTGGTTTGGCCGGGGTAGGTGAAGGTACGCAGTATTTT. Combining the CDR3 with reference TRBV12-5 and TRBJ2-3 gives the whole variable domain DARVTQTPRHKVTEMGQEVTMRCQPILGHNTVFWYRQTMMQGLELLAYFRNRAPLDDSGMPKDRFSAEMPDATLATLKIQPSEPRDSAVYFCASGLAGVGEGTQYFGPGTRLTVL.